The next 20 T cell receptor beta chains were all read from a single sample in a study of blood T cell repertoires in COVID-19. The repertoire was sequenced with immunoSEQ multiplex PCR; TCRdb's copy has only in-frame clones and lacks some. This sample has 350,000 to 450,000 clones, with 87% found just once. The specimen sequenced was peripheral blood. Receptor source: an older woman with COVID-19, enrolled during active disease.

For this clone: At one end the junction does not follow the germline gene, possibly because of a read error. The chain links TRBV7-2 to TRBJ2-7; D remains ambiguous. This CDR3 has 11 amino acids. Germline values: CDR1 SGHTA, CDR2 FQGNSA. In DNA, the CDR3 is TGTGCCAGCAGCTCGAATCGAGGTACGGACTTC. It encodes CASSSNRGTDF.

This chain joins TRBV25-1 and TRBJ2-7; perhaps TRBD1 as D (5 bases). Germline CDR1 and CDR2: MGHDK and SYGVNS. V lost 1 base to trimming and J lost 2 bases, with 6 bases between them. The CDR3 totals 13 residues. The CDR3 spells CASSEWGAYEQYF. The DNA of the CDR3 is TGTGCCAGCAGTGAATGGGGCGCCTACGAGCAGTACTTC.

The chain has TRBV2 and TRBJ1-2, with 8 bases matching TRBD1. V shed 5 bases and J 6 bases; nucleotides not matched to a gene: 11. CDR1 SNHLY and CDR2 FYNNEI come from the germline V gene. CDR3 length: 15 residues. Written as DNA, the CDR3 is TGTGCCAGCAGTCAGACAGGGGCCTCGAATGATGGCTACACCTTC. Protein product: CASSQTGASNDGYTF.

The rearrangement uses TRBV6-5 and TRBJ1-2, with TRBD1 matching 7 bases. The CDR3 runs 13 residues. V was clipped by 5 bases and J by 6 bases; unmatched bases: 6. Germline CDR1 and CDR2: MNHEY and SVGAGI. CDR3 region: CASSLDRVDGYTF. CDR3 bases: TGTGCCAGCAGTCTTGACAGGGTGGATGGCTACACCTTC.

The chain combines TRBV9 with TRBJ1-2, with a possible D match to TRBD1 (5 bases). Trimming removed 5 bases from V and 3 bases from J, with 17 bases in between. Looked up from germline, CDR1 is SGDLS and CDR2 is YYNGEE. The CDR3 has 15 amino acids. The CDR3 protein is CASRGGRGLHYGYTF. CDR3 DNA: TGTGCCAGCAGAGGCGGGAGGGGCCTGCACTATGGCTACACCTTC.

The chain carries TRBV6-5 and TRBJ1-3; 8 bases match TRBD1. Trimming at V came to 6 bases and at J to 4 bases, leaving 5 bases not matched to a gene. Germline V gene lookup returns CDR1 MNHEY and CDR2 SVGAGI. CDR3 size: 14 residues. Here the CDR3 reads CASRPRGRGNTIYF. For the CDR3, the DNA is TGTGCCAGCAGGCCCAGGGGGCGCGGAAACACCATATATTTT.

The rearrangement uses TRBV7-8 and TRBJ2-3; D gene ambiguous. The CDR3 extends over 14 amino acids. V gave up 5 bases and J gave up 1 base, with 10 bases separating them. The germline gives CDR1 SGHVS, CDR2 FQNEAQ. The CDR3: CASSPRARTDTQYF. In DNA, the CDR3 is TGTGCCAGCAGCCCAAGAGCCCGCACAGATACGCAGTATTTT.

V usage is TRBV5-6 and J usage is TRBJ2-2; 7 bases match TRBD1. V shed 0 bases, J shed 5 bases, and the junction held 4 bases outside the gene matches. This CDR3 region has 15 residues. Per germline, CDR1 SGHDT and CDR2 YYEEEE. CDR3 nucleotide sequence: TGTGCCAGCAGCTTGGCCCCGGGACAGACCGGGGAGCTGTTTTTT. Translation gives CASSLAPGQTGELFF.

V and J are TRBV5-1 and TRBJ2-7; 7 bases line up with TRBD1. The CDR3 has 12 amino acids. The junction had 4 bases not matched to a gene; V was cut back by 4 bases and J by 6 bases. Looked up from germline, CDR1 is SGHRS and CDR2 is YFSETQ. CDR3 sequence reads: CASSLRDSEQYF. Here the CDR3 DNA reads TGCGCCAGCAGCCTTCGGGACAGCGAGCAGTACTTC.

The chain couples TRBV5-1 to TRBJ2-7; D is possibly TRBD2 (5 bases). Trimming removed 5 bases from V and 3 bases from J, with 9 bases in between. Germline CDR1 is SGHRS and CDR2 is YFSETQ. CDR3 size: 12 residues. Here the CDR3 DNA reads TGCGCCAGCAGGGGAGATTACTACGAGCAGTACTTC. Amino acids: CASRGDYYEQYF.

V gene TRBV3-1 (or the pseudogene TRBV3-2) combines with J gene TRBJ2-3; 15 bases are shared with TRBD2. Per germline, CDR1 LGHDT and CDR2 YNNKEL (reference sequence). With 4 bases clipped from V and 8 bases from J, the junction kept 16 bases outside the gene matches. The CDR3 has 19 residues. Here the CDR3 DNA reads TGTGCCAGCAGCCCAGCCCCGGGACTAGCGGGGGGTCTCCGGGGTACGCAGTATTTT. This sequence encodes CASSPAPGLAGGLRGTQYF.

This chain's CDR3 is CAWTQGGREQFF. CDR3 nucleotide sequence: TGTGCCTGGACGCAAGGGGGTCGTGAGCAGTTCTTC. The gene calls are TRBV30 and TRBJ2-1, with D possibly matching TRBD1 (6 bases). Looked up from germline, CDR1 is GTSNPN and CDR2 is SVGIG (reference sequence). The length of the CDR3 is 12 residues. V gave up 4 bases and J gave up 9 bases, with 13 bases separating them.

The CDR3, as DNA: TGTGCCTGGAGTACCGGACAGGGAGGGGAGCAGTACTTC. Protein sequence: CAWSTGQGGEQYF. The V gene is TRBV30, the J gene TRBJ2-7, with a weak D call TRBD1 (8 bases). Per germline, CDR1 GTSNPN and CDR2 SVGIG (reference sequence). V shed 2 bases and J shed 7 bases, with 15 bases lying between them. This CDR3 is built from 13 residues.

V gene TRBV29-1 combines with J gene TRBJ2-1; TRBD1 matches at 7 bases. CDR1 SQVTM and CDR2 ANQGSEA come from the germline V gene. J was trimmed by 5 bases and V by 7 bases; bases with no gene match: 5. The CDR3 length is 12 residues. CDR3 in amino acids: CSAHRGNNEQFF. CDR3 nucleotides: TGCAGCGCACACAGGGGTAACAATGAGCAGTTCTTC.

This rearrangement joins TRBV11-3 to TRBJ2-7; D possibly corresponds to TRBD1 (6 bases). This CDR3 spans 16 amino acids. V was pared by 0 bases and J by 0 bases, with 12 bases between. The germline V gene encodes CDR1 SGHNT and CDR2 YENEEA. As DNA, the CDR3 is TGTGCCAGCAGCTTAGACGGGGACACTACCTCCTACGAGCAGTACTTC. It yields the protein CASSLDGDTTSYEQYF.

The CDR3 loop reads CASSSDRPNTEAFF. As DNA, the CDR3 is TGCGCCAGCAGTTCTGACAGGCCAAACACTGAAGCTTTCTTT. This sequence joins TRBV5-1 and TRBJ1-1, with D perhaps TRBD1 (6 bases). Trimming removed 5 bases from V and 2 bases from J, with 13 bases in between. This CDR3 has 14 residues. Germline V gives CDR1 SGHRS, CDR2 YFSETQ.

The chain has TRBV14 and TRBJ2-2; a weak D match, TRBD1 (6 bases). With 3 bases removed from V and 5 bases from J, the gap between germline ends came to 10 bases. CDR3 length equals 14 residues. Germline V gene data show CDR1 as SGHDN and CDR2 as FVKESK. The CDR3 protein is CASSQGARTGELFF. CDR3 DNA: TGTGCCAGCAGCCAGGGGGCGAGGACCGGGGAGCTGTTTTTT.

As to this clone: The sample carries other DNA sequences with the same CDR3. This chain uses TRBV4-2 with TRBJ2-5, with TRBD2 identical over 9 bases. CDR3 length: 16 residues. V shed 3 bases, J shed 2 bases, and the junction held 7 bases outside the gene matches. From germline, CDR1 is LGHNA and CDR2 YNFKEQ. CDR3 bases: TGTGCCAGCAGCCAGGGGCCGACTAGCGGTCAAGAGACCCAGTACTTC. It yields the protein CASSQGPTSGQETQYF.

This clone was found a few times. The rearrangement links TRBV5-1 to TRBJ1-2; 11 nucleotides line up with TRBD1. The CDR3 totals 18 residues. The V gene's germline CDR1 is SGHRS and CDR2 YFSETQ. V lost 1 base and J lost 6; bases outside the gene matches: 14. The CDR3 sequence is CASSLFGRTGGSGDGYTF. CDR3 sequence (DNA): TGCGCCAGCAGCTTGTTTGGAAGGACAGGGGGCTCTGGTGATGGCTACACCTTC.

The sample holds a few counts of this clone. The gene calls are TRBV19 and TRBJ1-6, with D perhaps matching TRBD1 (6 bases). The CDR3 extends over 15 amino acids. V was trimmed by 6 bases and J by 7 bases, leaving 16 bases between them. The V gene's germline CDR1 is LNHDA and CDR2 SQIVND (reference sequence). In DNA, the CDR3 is TGTGCCAGTAGCGACCAGCAGGGGCGAAATTCACCCCTCCACTTT. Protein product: CASSDQQGRNSPLHF.